This T cell receptor beta chain was recorded in a study of T cell repertoires in cytomegalovirus infection. This clonotype was seen repeatedly, ten times or more. Its cognate antigen is unknown. TCRdb independently ran MiXCR on the reads; one entry per CDR3 protein. The data contain approximately 340,000 distinct CDR3 sequences, about 28% of them singletons. Overall study findings and caveats: In two of eight donors, the top clonotype was HLA-C-restricted CMV-specific. Carriers of CMV and the relevant HLA type were discriminated by public TCR beta frequency.

The CDR3 length is 14 residues. Germline V gives CDR1 SGHRS, CDR2 YFSETQ. V lost 2 bases and J lost 4, with 12 bases in between. The source is a human donor in good health (CMV status not recorded). Some clones in this sample may be carry-over from other donors' samples. The chain couples TRBV5-1 to TRBJ1-1; weak D call: TRBD1 (5 bases). The specimen comprised cultured PBMCs, sampled from culture after CMV antigen stimulation. The CDR3 DNA follows: TGCGCCAGCAGCTTCGGGGGTAGGGGCACTGAAGCTTTCTTT. This translates into CASSFGGRGTEAFF.